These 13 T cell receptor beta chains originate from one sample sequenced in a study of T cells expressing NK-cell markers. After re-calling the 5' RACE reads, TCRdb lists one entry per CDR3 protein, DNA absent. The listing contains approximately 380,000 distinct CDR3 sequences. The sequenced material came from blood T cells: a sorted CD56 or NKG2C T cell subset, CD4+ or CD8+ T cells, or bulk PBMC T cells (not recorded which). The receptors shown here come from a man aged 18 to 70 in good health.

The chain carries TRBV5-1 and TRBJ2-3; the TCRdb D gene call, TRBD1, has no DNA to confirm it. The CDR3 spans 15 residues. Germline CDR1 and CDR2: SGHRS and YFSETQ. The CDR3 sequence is CASSRTGQGSDTQYF.

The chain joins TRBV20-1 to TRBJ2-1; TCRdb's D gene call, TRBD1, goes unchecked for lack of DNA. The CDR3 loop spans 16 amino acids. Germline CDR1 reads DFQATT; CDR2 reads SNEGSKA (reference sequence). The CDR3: CSARGQGFSRYNEQFF.

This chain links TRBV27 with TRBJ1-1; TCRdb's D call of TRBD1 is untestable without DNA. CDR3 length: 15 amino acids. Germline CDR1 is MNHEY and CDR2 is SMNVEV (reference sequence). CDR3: CASSGQGIRDTEAFF.

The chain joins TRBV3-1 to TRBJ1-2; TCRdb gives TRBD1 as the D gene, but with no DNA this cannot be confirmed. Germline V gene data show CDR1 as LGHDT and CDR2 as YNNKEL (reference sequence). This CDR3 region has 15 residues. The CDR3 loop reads CASSQGGVRGYGYTF.

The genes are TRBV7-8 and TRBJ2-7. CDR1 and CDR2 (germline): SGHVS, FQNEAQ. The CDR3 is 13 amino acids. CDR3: CASSLAPAREQYF.

The CDR3 sequence is CATSDSGRGGGETQYF. The genes are TRBV24-1 and TRBJ2-5; the D gene TCRdb calls, TRBD1, cannot be checked with no DNA. Per germline, CDR1 KGHDR and CDR2 SFDVKD. The CDR3 contains 16 residues.

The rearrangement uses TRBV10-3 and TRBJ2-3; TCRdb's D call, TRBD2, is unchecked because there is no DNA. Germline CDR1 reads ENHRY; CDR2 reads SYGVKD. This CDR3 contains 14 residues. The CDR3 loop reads CAIRISGGTDTQYF.

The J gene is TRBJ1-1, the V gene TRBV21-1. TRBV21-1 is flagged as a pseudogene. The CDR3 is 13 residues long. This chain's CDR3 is CASSTKPHTEAFF.

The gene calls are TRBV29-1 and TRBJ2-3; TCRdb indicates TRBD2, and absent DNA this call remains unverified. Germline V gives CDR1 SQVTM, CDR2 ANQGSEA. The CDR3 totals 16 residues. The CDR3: CSVPGLAGELTDTQYF.

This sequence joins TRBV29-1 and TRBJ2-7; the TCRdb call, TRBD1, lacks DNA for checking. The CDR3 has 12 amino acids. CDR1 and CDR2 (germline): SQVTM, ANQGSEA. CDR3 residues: CTVGDRVYEQYF.

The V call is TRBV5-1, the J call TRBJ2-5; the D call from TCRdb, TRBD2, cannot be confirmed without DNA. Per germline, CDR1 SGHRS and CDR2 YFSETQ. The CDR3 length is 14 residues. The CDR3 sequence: CASSLVTSEETQYF.

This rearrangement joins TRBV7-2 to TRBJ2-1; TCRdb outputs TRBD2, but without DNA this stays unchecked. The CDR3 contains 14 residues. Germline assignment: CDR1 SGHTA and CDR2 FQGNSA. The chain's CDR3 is CASSGRTRYNEQFF.

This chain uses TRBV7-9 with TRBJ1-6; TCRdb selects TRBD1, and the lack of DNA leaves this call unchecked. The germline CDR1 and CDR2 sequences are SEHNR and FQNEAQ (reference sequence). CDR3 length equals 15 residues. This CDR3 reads CASSLKTGADSPLHF.